What follows is one T cell receptor beta chain and its context. The data belong to a study of molecular identifiers for immune sequencing clone quantification. Study at large: Five portions were made in replicates from RNA of roughly 20,000 or 100,000 naive CD8 cells, and four underwent sequencing.

With V trimmed by 3 bases and J by 5 bases, 1 base remained unmatched. Germline-derived CDR1 and CDR2 are SGHDT and YYEEEE. This CDR3 is built from 13 residues. With listed TCR primers and previously described methods, bulk TCR libraries were prepared. TCRdb fed the PCR reads into MiXCR, producing one record per CDR3 protein. The sample shows 400,000 to 600,000 distinct CDR3 sequences, about 21% of them seen only once. This TCR derives from a human donor in good health. Some libraries in this study had Jurkat cell RNA spiked in. The chain joins TRBV5-6 to TRBJ2-2, with 7 bases that match TRBD2. Material: naive CD8+ T cells from blood, with Jurkat cell RNA spiked in. Subset here: FACS-sorted CD8+CD4-CCR7+CD45RA+ naive T cells. The CDR3 nucleotides are TGTGCCAGCAGCTGGGGGGGTACCGGGGAGCTGTTTTTT. Its protein product is CASSWGGTGELFF.